This passage covers 7 T cell receptor beta chains from one sample sequenced in a study of cytomegalovirus exposure and HLA in healthy donors. The PCR ran on 60 Vbeta and 13 Jbeta primers. The data were produced by immunoSEQ multiplex PCR, yet TCRdb's version contains in-frame clones alone and is incomplete. The repertoire consists of about 200,000 clones, with approximately 70% occurring once and the leading ten covering approximately 1.8%. The sequenced sample consisted of PBMCs. These receptors all come from a woman in her twenties or thirties in good health and CMV-seronegative.

CDR3 sequence reads: CASSQGHSGMREQYF. The CDR3 DNA is TGCGCCAGCAGCCAAGGTCATAGCGGGATGCGCGAGCAGTACTTC. V and J are TRBV4-1 and TRBJ2-7; 8 nucleotides line up with TRBD2. Germline assignment: CDR1 MGHRA and CDR2 YSYEKL. The CDR3 sequence is 15 residues long. Losses at the gene ends were 1 base for V and 6 bases for J; bases not matched to a gene: 8.

This clone was recorded at least ten times. The chain links TRBV6-4 to TRBJ1-1; weak D call: TRBD1 (6 bases). The CDR3 totals 14 residues. V was trimmed by 6 bases and J by 1 base, leaving 12 bases between them. The germline V gene encodes CDR1 MRHNA and CDR2 SNTAGT. This CDR3 reads CASRAGASNTEAFF. The CDR3 nucleotides read TGTGCCAGCAGGGCAGGGGCCTCGAACACTGAAGCTTTCTTT.

The chain combines TRBV6-4 with TRBJ1-6; D remains unclear. Germline CDR1 reads MRHNA; CDR2 reads SNTAGT. V was trimmed by 2 bases and J by 6 bases, leaving 5 bases between them. The CDR3 spans 13 residues. CDR3 residues: CASSDMANSPLHF. The DNA of the CDR3 is TGTGCCAGCAGTGACATGGCTAATTCACCCCTCCACTTT.

The V gene is TRBV19, the J gene TRBJ2-1; D remains unclear. The CDR3 length is 15 residues. Germline loops: CDR1 LNHDA, CDR2 SQIVND (reference sequence). V was shortened by 2 bases and J by 5 bases, with 13 bases between the two germline ends. The CDR3 spells CASSISGSRDNEQFF. CDR3 nucleotide sequence: TGTGCCAGTAGTATATCGGGTTCCCGGGACAATGAGCAGTTCTTC.

As DNA, the CDR3 is TGCGCCAGCAGCCAAGGAGACAGGGGGCTTACTAACTATGGCTACACCTTC. Translating it yields CASSQGDRGLTNYGYTF. The chain joins TRBV4-1 to TRBJ1-2; 10 bases map to TRBD1. Germline V gene sequence: CDR1 MGHRA, CDR2 YSYEKL. The CDR3 is 17 amino acids. The ends lost 1 base at V and 0 bases at J; junction bases unmatched: 5.

The chain uses TRBV5-6 and TRBJ2-1; TRBD1 matches 9 bases. The CDR3 spans 17 residues. CDR1 is SGHDT and CDR2 is YYEEEE in the germline V gene. Trimming cost V 0 bases and J 1 base; bases outside gene matches: 5. CDR3 coding DNA: TGTGCCAGCAGCTTGGTTGCTGGACAGGGGTCCTACAATGAGCAGTTCTTC. Translation: CASSLVAGQGSYNEQFF.

The chain couples TRBV29-1 to TRBJ1-2, with a weak D call TRBD1 (6 bases). V lost 5 bases to trimming and J lost 0 bases, with 16 bases between them. The germline V gene encodes CDR1 SQVTM and CDR2 ANQGSEA. The CDR3 spans 15 residues. The CDR3 spells CSVSQGIATNYGYTF. The CDR3 DNA reads as TGCAGCGTTTCTCAGGGGATAGCTACTAACTATGGCTACACCTTC. Variable domain in full (rest from reference TRBV29-1 and TRBJ1-2): SAVISQKPSRDICQRGTSLTIQCQVDSQVTMMFWYRQQPGQSLTLIATANQGSEATYESGFVIDKFPISRPNLTFSTLTVSNMSPEDSSIYLCSVSQGIATNYGYTFGSGTRLTVV.